This TCR beta chain stems from a study of siplizumab effects on memory and regulatory T cells. About this clone: Its target is not known.

This CDR3 comprises 15 residues. Germline CDR1 and CDR2: SGHVS and FQNEAQ. V trimming: 1 base; J trimming: 7 bases; junction bases outside the gene matches: 8. Findings and limits, study-wide: Tregs proliferating in siplizumab cultures lacked confirmation of their suppressive function. The authors could not assign a naive or memory phenotype to roughly 80-97% of proliferating CD4+ or CD8+ clones. The alloreactive clones that mapped to unstimulated subsets made up only a minor fraction. In controls, 26.9% of mappable alloreactive CD4+ clones were Treg-derived on average, versus about 75% with siplizumab.

Clones were read by immunoSEQ multiplex PCR, and TCRdb kept only the in-frame ones, dropping some. Found here are around 87,000 clones, 85% to 90% of them singletons; the top ten hold around 14%. V is TRBV7-8 and J is TRBJ1-2; 8 bases match TRBD1. Sequencing was done on a sample of CD4+ T cells sorted from blood. The TCR comes from a human donor in good health. The CDR3 region is CASSLEGRGQGGYTF. For the CDR3, the DNA is TGTGCCAGCAGCTTAGAGGGCAGGGGGCAGGGTGGCTACACCTTC.